This T cell receptor (beta chain) was sequenced for a study of OX40 agonist ivuxolimab in advanced cancers. Study summary: Of mixed ages from about 23 to 85 and averaging approximately 60 years, the group was almost 85% male.

With V trimmed by 5 bases and J by 4 bases, 9 bases remained unmatched. The V gene's germline CDR1 is SEHNR and CDR2 FQNEAQ (reference sequence). This CDR3 spans 15 amino acids. Profiled with immunoSEQ multiplex PCR; TCRdb holds only in-frame clones, not every one. The sample shows about 7,300 clones, approximately 79% of them seen only once. The receptor comes from an adult with an advanced solid tumor such as melanoma, head and neck, liver or kidney cancer. Sequences were derived from CD4+ or CD8+ T cells sorted from blood, sampled in a trial of the OX40 agonist ivuxolimab. This chain uses TRBV7-9 with TRBJ2-7; 9 bases agree with TRBD2. CDR3 DNA: TGTGCCAGCAGCCCGCCGACTAGCGGCGCATACGAGCAGTACTTC. Its protein is CASSPPTSGAYEQYF.